This T cell receptor beta chain was found in a study of response to subunit inactivated influenza vaccine (dated by TCRdb to between 2017 and 2018). Study-wide context: Deep quantitative T cell receptor repertoire profiling was used in the study to track responses to a trivalent subunit inactivated influenza vaccine. Here is what the overall study found, with its caveats: It was suggested by the authors that each seasonal influenza vaccination may recruit only a limited number of new T cells.

Libraries were made using RT-PCR. Sequenced using an Illumina HiSeq 2500. TCRdb redid the processing of the public reads, applying fastp at Q25 and MiXCR, and retained in-frame beta chains. Each CDR3 protein appears once, grouped with its most common genes and DNA. Counted in this sample were approximately 500,000 distinct CDR3 sequences; around 15% of them appeared once. Jointly, the top ten make up approximately 10% of the sample. The CDR3, from cysteine to phenylalanine, totals 16 residues. Only the CDR3 portion is preserved as DNA: 48 bases, with reading frame beginning at the first base. Per the germline V gene, SGHVS is the CDR1 and FQNEAQ is the CDR2. Trimming leaves V shorter by 2 bases and J shorter by 4 bases, with the junction holding 8 bases beyond the gene matches. The table lists this clonotype with a few counts. What this receptor recognizes is not known. No much larger clone is present one base from it, and per-base qualities are unavailable.

The chain couples TRBV7-8 to TRBJ2-7, with 10 central nucleotides matching TRBD2. The sequenced sample was PBMCs from blood, obtained 11 to 12 days after vaccination. This TCR was recovered from a middle-aged man who received an inactivated influenza vaccine. Donor details come from another sample of the same person, matched by shared clones. The CDR3 region has the sequence CASSLLAGDTSYEQYF. The DNA sequence follows: TGTGCCAGCAGCTTACTAGCGGGGGATACCTCTTACGAGCAGTACTTC.